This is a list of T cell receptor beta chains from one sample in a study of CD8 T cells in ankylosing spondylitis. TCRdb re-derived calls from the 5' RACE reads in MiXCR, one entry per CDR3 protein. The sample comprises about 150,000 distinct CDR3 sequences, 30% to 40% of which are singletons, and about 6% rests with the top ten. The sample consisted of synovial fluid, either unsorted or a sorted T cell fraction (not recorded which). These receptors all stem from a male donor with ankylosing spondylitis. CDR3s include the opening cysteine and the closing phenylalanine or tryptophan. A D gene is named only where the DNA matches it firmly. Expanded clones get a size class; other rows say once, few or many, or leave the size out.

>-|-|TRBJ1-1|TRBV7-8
TGTGCCAGCAGCCCATCCCCGGGACACCCGAACACTGAAGCTTTCTTT
CASSPSPGHPNTEAFF
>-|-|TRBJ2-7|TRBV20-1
TGCAGTGCTAGAGGACAATCAAGGGTCGAGCAGTACTTC
CSARGQSRVEQYF
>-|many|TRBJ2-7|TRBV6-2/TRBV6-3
TGTGCCAGCAGTTACCAGGGCACCTACGAGCAGTACTTC
CASSYQGTYEQYF
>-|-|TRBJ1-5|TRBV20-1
TGCAGTGTTTTTGGAAATGGACAGTCTGGGCCGCCCCAGCATTTT
CSVFGNGQSGPPQHF
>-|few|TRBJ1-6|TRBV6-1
TGTGCCACCTCTCCACTTTTGGGGAATTCACCCCTCCACTTT
CATSPLLGNSPLHF
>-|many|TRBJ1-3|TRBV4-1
TGCGCCAGCAGCCAACGGGGTCCGGGCGCTCTCTCTGGAAACACCATATATTTT
CASSQRGPGALSGNTIYF
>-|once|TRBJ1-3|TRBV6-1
TGTGCCAGCAGTGTGGGGGGGCGAAGGGGAAACACCATATATTTT
CASSVGGRRGNTIYF
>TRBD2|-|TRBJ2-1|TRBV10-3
TGTGCCATCTCCCCTAGCGGGGCTTCCTACAATGAGCAGTTCTTC
CAISPSGASYNEQFF
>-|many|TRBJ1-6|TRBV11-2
TGTGCCAGCAGCTTCCAGAGCTCCTATAATTCACCCCTCCACTTT
CASSFQSSYNSPLHF
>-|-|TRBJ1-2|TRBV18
TGTGCCAGCTGGAAAAGGGGCTATGGCTACACCTTC
CASWKRGYGYTF
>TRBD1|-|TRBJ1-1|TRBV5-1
TGCGCCAGCAAGACGGGGACAGAGAACACTGAAGCTTTCTTT
CASKTGTENTEAFF
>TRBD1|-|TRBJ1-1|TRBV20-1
TGCAGTGCCCCGGACAGGGTGACTGAAGCTTTCTTT
CSAPDRVTEAFF
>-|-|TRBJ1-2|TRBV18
TGTGCCAGCTCACCTCAGGGATTCTATGGCTACACCTTC
CASSPQGFYGYTF
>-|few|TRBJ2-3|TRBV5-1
TGCGCCAGCGCCCCCGGGGTGGAAGATACGCAGTATTTT
CASAPGVEDTQYF
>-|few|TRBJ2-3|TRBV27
TGTGCCACTGGGGGAAGAGCGGATACGCAGTATTTT
CATGGRADTQYF
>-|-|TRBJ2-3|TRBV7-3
TGTGCCAGCAGCTTAGCGGGGCCTAGCACAGATACGCAGTATTTT
CASSLAGPSTDTQYF
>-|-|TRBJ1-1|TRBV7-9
TGTGCCAGCAGCCGGCCCTTGGGCACTGAAGCTTTCTTT
CASSRPLGTEAFF
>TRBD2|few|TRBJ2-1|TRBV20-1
TGCAGTGCTCGCGGGAGCGGGAGCTCCTACAATGAGCAGTTCTTC
CSARGSGSSYNEQFF
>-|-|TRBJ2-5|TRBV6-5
TGTGCCAGCAGTTTCCAATTTGGGGAGACCCAGTACTTC
CASSFQFGETQYF
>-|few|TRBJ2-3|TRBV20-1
TGCAGTGCTAGAGTCGGGGGAGATACGCAGTATTTT
CSARVGGDTQYF
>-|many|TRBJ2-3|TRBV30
TGTGCCTGGAGTGGCATTTCCACAGATACGCAGTATTTT
CAWSGISTDTQYF
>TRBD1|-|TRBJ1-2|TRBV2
TGTGCCAGCAGCCTAACAGGGGGAAACACCTTC
CASSLTGGNTF
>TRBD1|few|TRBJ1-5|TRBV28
TGTGCCAGCAGGGGCCGGGACAGCTACAATCAGCCCCAGCATTTT
CASRGRDSYNQPQHF
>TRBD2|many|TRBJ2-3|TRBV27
TGTGCCAGCAGTTTGAGGGGACTAGAGTCAGCAACAGATACGCAGTATTTT
CASSLRGLESATDTQYF
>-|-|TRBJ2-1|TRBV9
TGTGCCAGCGCTAAGGGAGCGTCCAATGAGCAGTTCTTC
CASAKGASNEQFF
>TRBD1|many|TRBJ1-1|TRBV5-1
TGCGCCAGCAGCGACCGACAGGGGCCCACTGAAGCTTTCTTT
CASSDRQGPTEAFF
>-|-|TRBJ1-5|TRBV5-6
TGTGCCAGCAGCCGGGGGGGGGAACATCAGCCCCAGCATTTT
CASSRGGEHQPQHF
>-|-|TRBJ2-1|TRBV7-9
TGTGCCAGCAGCTTAAGAGAACTCAATGAGCAGTTCTTC
CASSLRELNEQFF
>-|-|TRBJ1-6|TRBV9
TGTGCCAGCAGCCAGGGGCGGGGTGATTCACCCCTCCACTTT
CASSQGRGDSPLHF
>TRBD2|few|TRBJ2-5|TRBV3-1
TGTGCCAGCAGCCAAACCACTAGCGGGGAGACCCAGTACTTC
CASSQTTSGETQYF
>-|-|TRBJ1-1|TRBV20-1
TGCAGTGCTAGAGCGGGGATTATGAACACTGAAGCTTTCTTT
CSARAGIMNTEAFF
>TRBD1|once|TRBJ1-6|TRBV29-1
TGCAGCGCTAAGGACAGGACGGATTCACCCCTCCACTTT
CSAKDRTDSPLHF
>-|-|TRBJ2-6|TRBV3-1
TGTGCCAGCTCCCTGGGTTACTCTGGGGCCAACGTCCTGACTTTC
CASSLGYSGANVLTF
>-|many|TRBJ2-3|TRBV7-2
TGTGCCAGCAGCCCCTGGAGTACAGATACGCAGTATTTT
CASSPWSTDTQYF
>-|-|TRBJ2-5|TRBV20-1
TGCAGTGCTAGACTCAGACAGAAAGAGACCCAGTACTTC
CSARLRQKETQYF